The rows below give T cell receptor beta chains drawn from one sample of a study of CD4+ T cells in melanoma. Repertoires were generated with immunoSEQ multiplex PCR, while TCRdb's copy carries only in-frame clones and drops some. The table lists roughly 52,000 clones, more than 60% of them singletons. Sequenced: tumor tissue. These receptors were taken from a human donor with melanoma. CDR3s include the opening cysteine and the closing phenylalanine or tryptophan. Each record gives: D gene, J gene, clone size, CDR3 length, V gene, CDR3 DNA, CDR3 protein. The D gene is left open where the match is weak. Clone size appears in some rows only: once, few, many, or a class for an expanded clone.

- TRBJ1-5 - 15 TRBV19 TGTGCCAGTAGTATTGGCAGGGAGTGGGGTCAGCCCCAGCATTTT CASSIGREWGQPQHF
- TRBJ2-5 - 14 TRBV19 TGTGCCAGTAGTTATCAGGGAGGCCAAGAGACCCAGTACTTC CASSYQGGQETQYF
- TRBJ2-3 - 16 TRBV11-2 TGTGCCAGCAGCTTAGATCTGGCAGGGAAAGGAGATACGCAGTATTTT CASSLDLAGKGDTQYF
TRBD2 TRBJ2-3 - 16 TRBV11-2 TGTGCCAGCAGCTTAGGGTGGGGGGGGTTCGCAGATACGCAGTATTTT CASSLGWGGFADTQYF
- TRBJ2-1 - 13 TRBV5-5 TGTGCCAGCAGCTTGGCCTCAGGCGGACTGCAGTTCTTC CASSLASGGLQFF
- TRBJ1-6 few 14 TRBV10-3 TGTGCCATCAGTGAGCGGGGGGAGGATTCACCCCTCCACTTT CAISERGEDSPLHF
- TRBJ2-1 - 16 TRBV2 TGTGCCAGCAGTGAAGGGTGGGGCGGGTTGCCTAATGAGCAGTTCTTC CASSEGWGGLPNEQFF
- TRBJ1-2 few 14 TRBV4-3 TGCGCCAGCAGCCAAGAGGGGCTAGTGGATGGCTACACCTTC CASSQEGLVDGYTF
- TRBJ2-5 - 14 TRBV6-1 TGTGCCAGCAGTGAGGGGGGAATCCAAGAGACCCAGTACTTC CASSEGGIQETQYF
- TRBJ1-2 - 12 TRBV6-6 TGTGCCAGCAGTTACTCGACAGCAGGCTACACCTTC CASSYSTAGYTF
TRBD2 TRBJ2-7 - 15 TRBV5-1 TGCGCCAGCAGCAGGACTAGCGCCGTCTCCTACGAGCAGTACTTC CASSRTSAVSYEQYF
- TRBJ1-1 - 15 TRBV21-1 TGTGCCAGCAGTAGTCCTGGCGCACCGAACACTGAAGCTTTCTTT CASSSPGAPNTEAFF
- TRBJ1-4 - 15 TRBV11-2 TGTGCCAGCAGCCCCCCGGGATCTCTTAATGAAAAACTGTTTTTT CASSPPGSLNEKLFF
- TRBJ1-2 - 14 TRBV6-6 TGTGCCAGCAGTTACCGCAGGGAGCGATATGGCTACACCTTC CASSYRRERYGYTF
- TRBJ2-6 once 18 TRBV18 TGTGCCAGCTCACCTAGCAGGGTAATTTTCTCTGGGGCCAACGTCCTGACTTTC CASSPSRVIFSGANVLTF
- TRBJ1-4 - 16 TRBV5-6 TGTGCCAGCAGCCCCGGTACTACCACGAGTAATGAAAAACTGTTTTTT CASSPGTTTSNEKLFF
- TRBJ1-6 - 14 TRBV5-1 TGCGCCAGCAGCTTGGGGCAGGGGCGTTCACCCCTCCACTTT CASSLGQGRSPLHF
TRBD1 TRBJ2-5 few 15 TRBV15 TGTGCCACCAGCAGAGATACAGGGGTGGGGGAGACCCAGTACTTC CATSRDTGVGETQYF
- TRBJ1-1 - 14 TRBV9 TGTGCCAGCAGCTCCTATGGGGCGAACACTGAAGCTTTCTTT CASSSYGANTEAFF
- TRBJ2-7 - 14 TRBV2 TGTGCCAGCCGAGTGGACTCCTACTTCTACGAGCAGTACTTC CASRVDSYFYEQYF
TRBD1 TRBJ2-2 - 14 TRBV7-9 TGTGCCACCGCGGGACAGGGGTACACCGGGGAGCTGTTTTTT CATAGQGYTGELFF
TRBD1 TRBJ2-3 few 17 TRBV18 TGTGCCAGCTCATCTGTACAGGGGGCAATTACCACAGATACGCAGTATTTT CASSSVQGAITTDTQYF
- TRBJ1-3 medium-sized 15 TRBV5-5 TGTGCCAGCAGCTGGGAAATTATCTCTGGAAACACCATATATTTT CASSWEIISGNTIYF
TRBD1 TRBJ1-1 - 13 TRBV11-1 TGTGCCAGCAGCTCCCAGGGGGCCGTTGAAGCTTTCTTT CASSSQGAVEAFF
- TRBJ2-6 - 14 TRBV19 TGTGCCAGTGATGAAGGGAATGGGGCCAACGTCCTGACTTTC CASDEGNGANVLTF
TRBD2 TRBJ2-3 - 16 TRBV5-6 TGTGCCAGCAGCCGGGGGACTAGCGGGCGGGGGGATACGCAGTATTTT CASSRGTSGRGDTQYF
TRBD1 TRBJ1-1 once 11 TRBV20-1 TGCAGTGCTCAGGGGGGGGCTGAAGCTTTCTTT CSAQGGAEAFF
- TRBJ1-2 - 14 TRBV4-3 TGCGCCAGCAGCCAGGGATTTCCAGGCTATGGCTACACCTTC CASSQGFPGYGYTF
- TRBJ1-5 - 13 TRBV28 TGTGCCAGCAGATTGGGCACAAATCAGCCCCAGCATTTT CASRLGTNQPQHF
TRBD2 TRBJ2-2 - 15 TRBV10-3 TGTGCCATCAGTCCGGGACTAGCGGACACCGGGGAGCTGTTTTTT CAISPGLADTGELFF
- TRBJ2-6 - 15 TRBV2 TGTGCCAGCAAGGCGGAACTCTCTGGGGCCAACGTCCTGACTTTC CASKAELSGANVLTF
- TRBJ2-5 - 17 TRBV5-6 TGTGCCAGCAGCTTGGTTGCACGAACTGCCTCACAAGAGACCCAGTACTTC CASSLVARTASQETQYF
- TRBJ2-3 - 15 TRBV7-2 TGTGCCAGCAGCTTCTTGAGACAGCTCACAGATACGCAGTATTTT CASSFLRQLTDTQYF
TRBD1 TRBJ2-1 - 22 TRBV10-3 TGTGCCATCAGTGCCCCGGGACAGGGACGGATCGGACTCCATCCGACCCAAAATGAGCAGTTCTTC CAISAPGQGRIGLHPTQNEQFF
TRBD1 TRBJ1-5 - 12 TRBV5-6 TGTGCCAGCAGCTTCCGACAGGGCCCCCAGCATTTT CASSFRQGPQHF
- TRBJ2-3 - 14 TRBV11-2 TGTGCCAGCAGCTTAAACTGGCTTGCAGATACGCAGTATTTT CASSLNWLADTQYF
- TRBJ2-2 - 13 TRBV11-3 TGTGCCAGCAGCCCATTTGTAGGCGGGGAGCTGTTTTTT CASSPFVGGELFF
- TRBJ1-1 - 13 TRBV14 TGTGCCAGCAGCCAATCGCAGGGGACTGAAGCTTTCTTT CASSQSQGTEAFF
- TRBJ2-4 - 15 TRBV19 TGTGCCAGTAGAGGAGGAATGTTGGCCAAAAACATTCAGTACTTC CASRGGMLAKNIQYF
- TRBJ2-7 few 14 TRBV5-1 TGCGCCAGCAGCTTGGTTGGAGGGGGCTACGAGCAGTACTTC CASSLVGGGYEQYF
- TRBJ1-6 - 15 TRBV6-5 TGTGCCAGCAGTTACCGGACCCGAAATAATTCACCCCTCCACTTT CASSYRTRNNSPLHF
- TRBJ1-1 - 14 TRBV6-5 TGTGCCAGCAGTTACAGTGGGGGCGGCACTGAAGCTTTCTTT CASSYSGGGTEAFF
TRBD1 TRBJ1-2 - 15 TRBV6-1 TGTGCCAGCAGTGAGGTCCAGGGGGTGGGCTATGGCTACACCTTC CASSEVQGVGYGYTF
- TRBJ1-1 once 16 TRBV7-9 TGTGCCAGCAGCTCGAACCCAGGGATTAAGGACACTGAAGCTTTCTTT CASSSNPGIKDTEAFF
- TRBJ2-1 many 13 TRBV9 TGTGCCAGCAGCGGGACTCACTACAATGAGCAGTTCTTC CASSGTHYNEQFF
TRBD2 TRBJ2-5 - 15 TRBV27 TGTGCCAGCAGTGTAGGACTAGCGGGGTCTGAGACCCAGTACTTC CASSVGLAGSETQYF
- TRBJ2-2 - 21 TRBV13 TGTGCCAGCAGCACCCAGGGCACGGGACGGGCGATAGGGGATAACACCGGGGAGCTGTTTTTT CASSTQGTGRAIGDNTGELFF
- TRBJ1-1 - 14 TRBV6-6 TGTGCCAGCGACTTTAGGGCGGAGAACACTGAAGCTTTCTTT CASDFRAENTEAFF
- TRBJ2-2 - 13 TRBV6-5 TGTGCCAGCAGGCGGGGAAACACCGGGGAGCTGTTTTTT CASRRGNTGELFF
- TRBJ2-2 few 14 TRBV5-1 TGCGCCAGCAGCTTGAACGCGAACACCGGGGAGCTGTTTTTT CASSLNANTGELFF
- TRBJ1-2 few 12 TRBV11-2 TGTGCCAGCAGCCCTGGTAACTATGGCTACACCTTC CASSPGNYGYTF
TRBD1 TRBJ1-4 few 14 TRBV5-1 TGCGCCAGCTGGACAGGAGCAACTAATGAAAAACTGTTTTTT CASWTGATNEKLFF
- TRBJ2-3 once 16 TRBV7-3 TGTGCCAGCAGCTTAGTGGGGCGGGGTGGGACAGATACGCAGTATTTT CASSLVGRGGTDTQYF
- TRBJ2-1 - 15 TRBV29-1 TGCAGCGTTGAGGTTGCGGGGCAATCCTACAATGAGCAGTTCTTC CSVEVAGQSYNEQFF
TRBD2 TRBJ2-2 - 18 TRBV9 TGTGCCAGCAGCCCCCTAGGGACTAGCGGGGGGACGACCGGGGAGCTGTTTTTT CASSPLGTSGGTTGELFF
- TRBJ1-3 - 14 TRBV2 TGTGCCAGCAGCGGGGTCTTCTCTGGAAACACCATATATTTT CASSGVFSGNTIYF
TRBD1 TRBJ2-2 many 14 TRBV7-8 TGTGCCAGCAGCTTCCGCAGGGGGACCGGGGAGCTGTTTTTT CASSFRRGTGELFF
- TRBJ1-6 - 16 TRBV27 TGTGCCAGCAGTTTATCTCAGGGCGGGGGCAATTCACCCCTCCACTTT CASSLSQGGGNSPLHF
- TRBJ1-1 - 16 TRBV5-5 TGTGCCAGCAGCTTGGGTGGCAGTAGAATGAACACTGAAGCTTTCTTT CASSLGGSRMNTEAFF
TRBD1 TRBJ2-7 - 15 TRBV11-2 TGTGCCAGCAGCTTAGCGACAGGGGTAGGCTACGAGCAGTACTTC CASSLATGVGYEQYF